Many counts were recorded for the clone carrying this T cell receptor beta chain. Its antigen is currently unknown. Trimming removed 5 bases from V and 1 base from J, with 14 bases in between. CDR1 SNHLY and CDR2 FYNNEI come from the germline V gene. The CDR3 sequence is 16 residues long. This sample was taken from a study of T cell repertoires in cytomegalovirus infection. Overall study results and limits: Carriers of CMV plus the relevant HLA were identified by cumulative public TCR beta family frequency.

TCRdb ran MiXCR on the reads and lists one entry per CDR3 protein. In the table there are approximately 200,000 distinct CDR3 sequences, 28% of which are singletons. The chain recombines TRBV2 with TRBJ2-2; TRBD1 might be the D (6 bases). The clonotype originates from a human donor in good health (CMV status not recorded). Some clones in this sample may be carry-over from other donors' samples. The sample comprised PBMCs. CDR3 protein: CASSPDRLMNTGELFF. CDR3 DNA sequence: TGTGCCAGCAGTCCGGACAGACTGATGAACACCGGGGAGCTGTTTTTT.